This TCR beta chain was recorded in a study of T cells in localized non-small cell lung cancer. Study-wide findings and caveats: Of the top 100 tumor clones, median around 60 were in adjacent lung, 25 to 30 among its top 100. Heterogeneity stays possible, as sequencing covered only one tumor region. Adjacent uninvolved lung had the highest clonality, suggesting focused antigen responses.

Generated by immunoSEQ multiplex PCR, the TCRdb table keeps only in-frame clones and is missing some. The data show about 41,000 clones, approximately 80% seen once. In the case of this clone: Antigen specificity is unknown.

Trimming took 3 bases from V and 5 from J, leaving 11 bases between them. This CDR3 region has 14 residues. Germline V gene data show CDR1 as SGHTA and CDR2 as FQGNSA. The chain employs TRBV7-2 and TRBJ2-1, with D perhaps TRBD1 or TRBD2 (5 bases each). The sample consisted of PBMCs, taken before any cancer treatment. This TCR was sampled from a man aged 35-69 years with stage II lung adenocarcinoma. The CDR3 DNA follows: TGTGCCAGCAGCTTTTCCGGGACCAACAATGAGCAGTTCTTC. Its translation: CASSFSGTNNEQFF.